This T cell receptor beta chain was recorded in a study of blood T cells in healthy people across ages. The CDR3 length is 11 residues. Germline CDR1 and CDR2: DFQATT and SNEGSKA (reference sequence). V dropped 0 bases and J dropped 5 bases, with 4 bases sitting between them. A note on this clonotype: The antigen remains unidentified.

The authors ran a second PCR of about 7 to 11 cycles using a sample-barcoded 5' primer and a J-beta primer mix. Each cDNA molecule was tagged by a template-switch adaptor with 12 random nucleotides. TCRdb independently ran MiXCR on the 5' RACE reads; one entry per CDR3 protein. The sample carries some 700,000 distinct CDR3 sequences, about 24% recorded once. Every sample yielded at least 6.5 million isolated PBMCs. Study-wide results and limits: The unsorted PBMCs prevented any conclusive comparison of naive versus antigen-experienced cells. Changes in expanded clonotypes were possibly confounded, as the CMV status of donors was unknown.

This clonotype was sampled from a man in his 70s in good health. The sample comprised blood. The V gene is TRBV20-1, the J gene TRBJ1-1, with D unclear. CDR3 sequence reads: CSARDTTEAFF. In DNA form, the CDR3 reads TGCAGTGCTAGAGATACGACTGAAGCTTTCTTT.